This T cell receptor beta chain came from a study of T-cell reconstitution after alpha-beta-depleted transplantation in children. Preparation of the TCRbeta library involved a method that used unique molecular identifiers. In TCRdb, the PCR reads were re-called with MiXCR into one record per CDR3 protein. The sample lists about 16,000 distinct CDR3 sequences, around 4.9% occurring once. Study results and limitations: It was newly produced T cells that mostly accounted for T-cell counts and diversity one year after transplant. Surviving recipient T cells and thymic progenitors underlay high day-60 TCRbeta diversity in some patients. Expanded graft clones, several hundred of them, were reportedly the source of alpha-beta T cells about two months after transplant.

Many counts were recorded for this clonotype. Its specificity is not known. The material was PBMCs, obtained before TCRalphabeta/CD19-depleted stem cell transplant. The TCR was taken from a boy aged 5-17 years with acute lymphoblastic leukemia, due to receive a stem cell transplant.

CDR3 sequence: CASSQGLYSYNEQFF. The DNA of the CDR3 is TGTGCCAGCAGCCAGGGGCTATATTCCTACAATGAGCAGTTCTTC. V usage is TRBV14 and J usage is TRBJ2-1; a possible D gene is TRBD1 (5 bases). V was shortened by 3 bases and J by 1 base, with 10 bases between the two germline ends. The V gene's germline CDR1 is SGHDN and CDR2 FVKESK. CDR3 size: 15 residues.